This T cell receptor beta chain was identified in a study of shared clonotypes between healthy human individuals. Findings of the study overall: Estimated clonotype richness was generally higher in naive than memory subsets. Between several donors, naive CD4 clonotypes were shared at a level of about 5%. Donor scarcity curtailed the genetic and exposure-history diversity represented herein.

In the case of this clone: Antigen unknown.

The V gene lost 3 bases and the J gene lost 2 bases, with 9 bases spanning the gap. The CDR3 is 14 amino acids. Germline V lookup: CDR1 SGHAT, CDR2 FQNNGV. Genomic DNA from each subset was divided evenly over several immunoSEQ plates. Produced via immunoSEQ multiplex PCR; TCRdb's table is partial and in-frame only. Altogether about 2 million clones are present, about 95% being singletons, with the ten largest covering about 1.1%. Positive CCR7 selection of CD45RO-negative cells yielded the naive CD8 cells, and terminally differentiated effector memory CD45RA+ cells were excluded. The receptor's source is a young man in good health. The sequenced sample was naive CD8+ T cells sorted from blood. The rearrangement joins TRBV11-2 to TRBJ2-3; tentatively, D is TRBD1 or TRBD2 (5 bases each). The CDR3 DNA follows: TGTGCCAGCAGCTTGTGGGACCCCACAGATACGCAGTATTTT. Its protein is CASSLWDPTDTQYF.